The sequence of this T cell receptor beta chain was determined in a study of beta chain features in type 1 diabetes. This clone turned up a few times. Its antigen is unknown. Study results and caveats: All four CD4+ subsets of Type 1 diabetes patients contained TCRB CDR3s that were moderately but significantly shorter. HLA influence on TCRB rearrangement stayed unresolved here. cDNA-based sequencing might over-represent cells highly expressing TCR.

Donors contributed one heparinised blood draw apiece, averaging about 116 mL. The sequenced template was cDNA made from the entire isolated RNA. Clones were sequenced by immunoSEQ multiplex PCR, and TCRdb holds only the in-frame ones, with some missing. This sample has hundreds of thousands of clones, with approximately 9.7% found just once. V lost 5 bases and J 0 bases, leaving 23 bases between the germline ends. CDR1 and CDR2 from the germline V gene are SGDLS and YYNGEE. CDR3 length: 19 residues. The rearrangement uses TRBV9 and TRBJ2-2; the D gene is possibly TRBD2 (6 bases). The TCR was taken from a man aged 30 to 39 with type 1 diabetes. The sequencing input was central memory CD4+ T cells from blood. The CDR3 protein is CASSSGARPKKPNTGELFF. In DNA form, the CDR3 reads TGTGCCAGCAGTTCGGGAGCGCGACCAAAAAAACCGAACACCGGGGAGCTGTTTTTT.